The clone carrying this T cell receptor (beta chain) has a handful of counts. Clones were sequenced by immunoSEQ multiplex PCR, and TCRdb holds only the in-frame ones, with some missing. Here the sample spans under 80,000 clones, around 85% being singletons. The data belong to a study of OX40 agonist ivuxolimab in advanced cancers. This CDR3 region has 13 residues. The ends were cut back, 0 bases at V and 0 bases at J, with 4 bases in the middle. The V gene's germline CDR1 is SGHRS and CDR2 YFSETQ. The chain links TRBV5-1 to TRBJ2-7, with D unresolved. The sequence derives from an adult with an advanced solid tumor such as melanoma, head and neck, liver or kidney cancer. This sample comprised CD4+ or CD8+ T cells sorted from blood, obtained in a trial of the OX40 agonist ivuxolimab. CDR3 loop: CASSLVGSYEQYF. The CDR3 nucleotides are TGCGCCAGCAGCTTGGTCGGCTCCTACGAGCAGTACTTC.